This TCR beta chain originates from a study of cytomegalovirus exposure and HLA in healthy donors. Germline V gives CDR1 LNHDA, CDR2 SQIVND (reference sequence). V shed 4 bases and J 0 bases; nucleotides not matched to a gene: 3. The CDR3 has 15 amino acids. TCRdb keeps only in-frame clones here, not all; method: immunoSEQ multiplex PCR. Of 150,000 to 180,000 clones listed, about 86% were seen once; the top ten hold roughly 1.9%. V usage is TRBV19 and J usage is TRBJ2-7, with 10 bases fitting TRBD2. Sequencing input: PBMCs. The sequence was obtained from a human donor in good health. The CDR3 protein is CASSTGTSASYEQYF. CDR3 in DNA: TGTGCCAGTAGTACGGGGACTAGCGCCTCCTACGAGCAGTACTTC.